These 11 T cell receptor beta chains came from one sample sequenced in a study of blood T cell repertoires in COVID-19. Sequencing used immunoSEQ multiplex PCR; TCRdb keeps in-frame clones, though not all of them. The data contain some 76,000 clones, 85% to 90% of them seen just once; the ten biggest clones take up roughly 15%. The source material was peripheral blood. These receptor sequences come from a man older than 75 in a cohort sampled during active COVID-19.

This clone was recorded a few times. The chain recombines TRBV6-5 with TRBJ1-6; D not resolved. Germline CDR1 reads MNHEY; CDR2 reads SVGAGI. V was cut by 4 bases and J by 0 bases, with 7 bases left in between. This CDR3 is 15 amino acids long. The CDR3 is CASSSGGSYNSPLHF. The CDR3 nucleotides read TGTGCCAGCAGTTCAGGAGGCTCCTATAATTCACCCCTCCACTTT.

This clone appeared a few times. The CDR3 here is CASRAGSEKLFF. CDR3 nucleotides: TGTGCCAGCAGGGCGGGGAGTGAAAAACTGTTTTTT. The chain joins TRBV28 to TRBJ1-4; D unclear. CDR3 length: 12 residues. Trimming left V 6 bases short and J 7 bases short, with 9 bases between. Germline values: CDR1 MDHEN, CDR2 SYDVKM. Filled out from reference TRBV28 and TRBJ1-4, the complete variable domain reads DVKVTQSSRYLVKRTGEKVFLECVQDMDHENMFWYRQDPGLGLRLIYFSYDVKMKEKGDIPEGYSVSREKKERFSLILESASTNQTSMYLCASRAGSEKLFFGSGTQLSVL.

The rearrangement joins TRBV7-2 to TRBJ2-1; TRBD2 matches at 8 bases. This CDR3 region has 15 residues. With 5 bases clipped from V and 8 bases from J, the junction kept 11 bases outside the gene matches. Germline V lookup: CDR1 SGHTA, CDR2 FQGNSA. CDR3 coding DNA: TGTGCCAGCAGCGTGCCTGAGCGGGGGCTCGATGAGCAGTTCTTC. Amino acid sequence: CASSVPERGLDEQFF.

The gene calls are TRBV29-1 and TRBJ1-2, with TRBD1 as a possible D gene (5 bases). V was cut by 7 bases and J by 4 bases, with 16 bases left in between. CDR1 and CDR2 from the germline V gene are SQVTM and ANQGSEA. CDR3 length: 13 amino acids. CDR3 DNA sequence: TGCAGCGCCGGACCGACAGCGAGCTATGGCTACACCTTC. It translates to CSAGPTASYGYTF.

The chain employs TRBV10-3 and TRBJ1-1, with D possibly TRBD1 on 5 matching bases. In germline, CDR1 is ENHRY, CDR2 SYGVKD. Trimming stripped 6 bases from V and 5 bases from J, with 10 bases between. This CDR3 comprises 12 residues. The CDR3 spells CAIRSGMTEAFF. Here the CDR3 DNA reads TGTGCCATCAGATCAGGGATGACTGAAGCTTTCTTT.

The chain couples TRBV7-9 to TRBJ2-3, with 11 bases fitting TRBD1. J was trimmed by 2 bases and V by 2 bases; bases with no gene match: 9. CDR3 length: 18 residues. Germline V CDR1 and CDR2: SEHNR, FQNEAQ (reference sequence). In DNA, the CDR3 is TGTGCCAGCAGCTTAAGGCCCGGGACAGGGGGGTTCACAGATACGCAGTATTTT. Its translation is CASSLRPGTGGFTDTQYF.

This chain joins TRBV7-2 and TRBJ1-5, with TRBD1 matching over 9 bases. Germline V gene sequence: CDR1 SGHTA, CDR2 FQGNSA. V dropped 5 bases and J dropped 2; count of bases not matched to a gene: 13. The CDR3 consists of 18 residues. The CDR3 protein is CASSQQQGAGVGNQPQHF. The CDR3 DNA is TGTGCCAGCAGCCAACAACAGGGGGCGGGGGTCGGCAATCAGCCCCAGCATTTT.

This chain joins TRBV18 and TRBJ1-1; D gene unclear. Trimming removed 3 bases at V and 4 bases at J, with 6 bases between. Germline V gene sequence: CDR1 KGHSH, CDR2 LQKENI. The CDR3 totals 12 residues. CDR3 region: CASSPAPTEAFF. CDR3 coding DNA: TGTGCCAGCTCACCGGCCCCCACTGAAGCTTTCTTT.

This chain uses TRBV10-3 with TRBJ1-1; 7 nucleotides align to TRBD1. Germline CDR1 ENHRY, CDR2 SYGVKD. The V gene end was trimmed by 7 bases and the J gene end by 3 bases; junction bases not matched to a gene: 5. This CDR3 is built from 13 residues. CDR3 protein: CAITGDSYTEAFF. The CDR3 bases are TGTGCCATCACCGGGGACAGCTACACTGAAGCTTTCTTT.

CDR3 amino acids: CASSDGRAYEQYF. In DNA form, the CDR3 reads TGTGCCAGCAGTGACGGCAGGGCCTACGAGCAGTACTTC. The chain carries TRBV2 and TRBJ2-7; the D gene is possibly TRBD1 (5 bases). The CDR3 covers 13 residues. CDR1 is SNHLY, CDR2 FYNNEI, per germline. The V gene lost 3 bases and the J gene lost 2 bases, with 8 bases spanning the gap.

This clone occurred once. The V gene is TRBV28, the J gene TRBJ2-5; maybe TRBD1 (6 bases). This CDR3 region has 14 residues. The V and J ends lost 0 bases and 1 base respectively, with 6 bases between them. Germline V gene data show CDR1 as MDHEN and CDR2 as SYDVKM. This CDR3 reads CASSLWDSQETQYF. The CDR3 bases are TGTGCCAGCAGTTTATGGGACAGCCAAGAGACCCAGTACTTC.